This T cell receptor beta chain was obtained from a study of cytomegalovirus exposure and HLA in healthy donors. The CDR3 extends over 15 amino acids. The V gene end was trimmed by 4 bases and the J gene end by 4 bases; junction bases not matched to a gene: 12. CDR1 is SQVTM and CDR2 is ANQGSEA in the germline V gene. PCR amplification relied on 60 Vbeta primers (plus 13 Jbeta primers). Repertoires were generated with immunoSEQ multiplex PCR, while TCRdb's copy carries only in-frame clones and drops some. The data hold around 140,000 clones, with about 82% observed a single time. This sequence joins TRBV29-1 and TRBJ2-7, with 8 nucleotides matching TRBD2. This TCR was recovered from a female donor in good health and CMV-seropositive. Sequencing used PBMCs. CDR3 protein: CSVVLAGRLIYEQYF. In nucleotides, the CDR3 is TGCAGCGTTGTGCTAGCGGGCCGTCTAATATACGAGCAGTACTTC.